The 12 T cell receptor beta chains below were found in one sample sequenced in a study of cytomegalovirus exposure and HLA in healthy donors. PCR primers comprised 60 Vbeta and 13 Jbeta primers. The method was immunoSEQ multiplex PCR; TCRdb's version includes in-frame clones alone and lacks a portion of them. This repertoire shows about 140,000 clones, approximately 78% found once; its top ten account for around 2.9%. The sequenced sample consisted of PBMCs. The receptors were gathered from a female donor in good health and CMV-seronegative.

The rearrangement links TRBV28 to TRBJ1-1; no reliable D call. CDR1 and CDR2 (germline): MDHEN, SYDVKM. The CDR3 extends over 13 amino acids. Trimming took off 2 bases at V and 11 bases at J, with 15 bases between the two ends. CDR3 DNA sequence: TGTGCCAGCAGTTTAAACCAACCCACGGTCGCTTTCTTT. It codes for CASSLNQPTVAFF.

The chain carries TRBV7-9 and TRBJ2-7; D is uncertain. Germline V lookup: CDR1 SEHNR, CDR2 FQNEAQ (reference sequence). V lost 2 bases and J 3 bases, leaving 8 bases between the germline ends. The CDR3 runs to 13 residues. The CDR3 protein is CASSLSSLYEQYF. DNA for the CDR3: TGTGCCAGCAGCTTAAGTAGCCTCTACGAGCAGTACTTC.

In its sample, this clone was seen once. This sample also contains other DNA sequences that code for the same CDR3. The rearrangement links TRBV5-1 to TRBJ2-5, with 7 bases identical to TRBD1. This CDR3 region has 15 residues. Germline CDR1 is SGHRS and CDR2 is YFSETQ. Trimming removed 0 bases from V and 4 bases from J; junction bases left unmatched: 6. In nucleotides, the CDR3 is TGCGCCAGCAGCTTGGAGGGGGCGTACGGAGAGACCCAGTACTTC. Amino acids: CASSLEGAYGETQYF.

The chain links TRBV5-1 to TRBJ1-6; D gene unclear. The V gene lost 1 base and the J gene lost 6 bases, with 8 bases spanning the gap. This CDR3 has 14 residues. Per the germline V gene, CDR1 is SGHRS and CDR2 is YFSETQ. Written as DNA, the CDR3 is TGCGCCAGCAGCTTGTTTGAGGGTAATTCACCCCTCCACTTT. Its protein product is CASSLFEGNSPLHF.

The chain links TRBV30 to TRBJ1-5; 10 bases agree with TRBD1. J was trimmed by 4 bases and V by 3 bases; bases with no gene match: 3. CDR3 size: 14 residues. In germline, CDR1 is GTSNPN, CDR2 SVGIG (reference sequence). The DNA of the CDR3 is TGTGCCTGGAGGGACAGGGGGAATAATCAGCCCCAGCATTTT. It yields the protein CAWRDRGNNQPQHF.

The chain carries TRBV30 and TRBJ2-6, with 7 bases aligning to TRBD2. CDR1 and CDR2 from the germline V gene are GTSNPN and SVGIG (reference sequence). This CDR3 is built from 16 residues. With 4 bases clipped from V and 2 bases from J, the junction kept 8 bases outside the gene matches. CDR3 sequence: CAWNIVGGAGANVLTF. CDR3 nucleotide sequence: TGTGCCTGGAATATAGTGGGAGGGGCTGGGGCCAACGTCCTGACTTTC.

The chain carries TRBV2 and TRBJ1-2; D is unclear. The V gene's germline CDR1 is SNHLY and CDR2 FYNNEI. Between the trimmed V and J ends, which lost 10 bases and 7 bases, there was a span of 19 bases. The CDR3 is 13 amino acids. CDR3 sequence (DNA): TGTGCCAATTCGGAGCGGGGAAGGAGTGGCTACACCTTC. This gives the protein CANSERGRSGYTF.

The chain links TRBV29-1 to TRBJ2-3; 8 bases are a match to TRBD2. Per germline, CDR1 SQVTM and CDR2 ANQGSEA. V was pared by 3 bases and J by 2 bases, with 10 bases of the junction left unmatched. The CDR3 runs 16 residues. The CDR3 is CSVDRGLAGLTDTQYF. The CDR3 DNA is TGCAGCGTTGATCGGGGGCTAGCGGGCCTCACAGATACGCAGTATTTT.

The V gene is TRBV10-3, the J gene TRBJ2-3, with D perhaps TRBD2 (6 bases). CDR1 ENHRY and CDR2 SYGVKD come from the germline V gene. The CDR3 sequence is 14 residues long. The V and J ends lost 6 bases and 6 bases respectively, with 16 bases between them. The CDR3 spells CAISDLGTPDTQYF. The CDR3 DNA reads TGTGCCATCAGCGACCTTGGGACTCCGGATACGCAGTATTTT.

This rearrangement joins TRBV27 to TRBJ1-2; TRBD1 might be the D (5 bases). The V and J ends lost 4 bases and 1 base respectively, with 7 bases between them. The CDR3 spans 13 residues. Germline V CDR1 and CDR2: MNHEY, SMNVEV (reference sequence). CDR3 nucleotide sequence: TGTGCCAGCAGTTCACAGGTTAACTATGGCTACACCTTC. Protein: CASSSQVNYGYTF.

The chain joins TRBV9 to TRBJ1-2, with D tentatively TRBD1 (5 bases). The CDR3 is 14 residues long. CDR1 and CDR2 (germline): SGDLS, YYNGEE. V was pared by 3 bases and J by 8 bases, with 17 bases between. CDR3 residues: CASSGGDRSRGYTF. CDR3 nucleotide sequence: TGTGCCAGCAGCGGGGGGGACCGGTCTCGAGGCTACACCTTC.

The rearrangement links TRBV20-1 to TRBJ2-2, with D perhaps TRBD2 (6 bases). The V gene lost 3 bases and the J gene lost 9 bases, with 8 bases spanning the gap. This CDR3 is built from 11 residues. Germline CDR1 DFQATT, CDR2 SNEGSKA (reference sequence). DNA of the CDR3: TGCAGTGCTAGCGGGAGAAGGGAGCTGTTTTTT. This gives the protein CSASGRRELFF.